This T cell receptor (beta chain) was recorded in a study of cytomegalovirus exposure and HLA in healthy donors. Looking at the study overall: An analysis done earlier identified 117 million unique TCR beta sequences from approximately 200 million T cells. Unique TCRs numbering some 80 million, obtained from HLA-typed donors, made up an early data release. The study, taken as a whole, reports: Three CMV-associated chains proved CMV antigen-specific in vitro. Across donors, sequencing depth was assumed by presence/absence analyses to be roughly uniform.

The germline gives CDR1 WNHNN, CDR2 SYGVQD (reference sequence). Between the trimmed V and J ends, which lost 4 bases and 4 bases, there was a span of 8 bases. The CDR3 is made up of 12 amino acids. With respect to this clone: Antigen unknown.

The PCR employed 60 Vbeta primers together with 13 Jbeta primers. Generated by immunoSEQ multiplex PCR, the TCRdb table keeps only in-frame clones and is missing some. The data show about 100,000 clones, approximately 79% seen once. The source is a woman aged 55-75 years in good health and CMV-seropositive. The chain is built from TRBV10-1 and TRBJ2-7; D perhaps matches TRBD1 (5 bases). Material for sequencing was PBMCs. In DNA form, the CDR3 reads TGCGCCAGCAGTGTTGGGGCGTACGAGCAGTACTTC. Its protein is CASSVGAYEQYF.